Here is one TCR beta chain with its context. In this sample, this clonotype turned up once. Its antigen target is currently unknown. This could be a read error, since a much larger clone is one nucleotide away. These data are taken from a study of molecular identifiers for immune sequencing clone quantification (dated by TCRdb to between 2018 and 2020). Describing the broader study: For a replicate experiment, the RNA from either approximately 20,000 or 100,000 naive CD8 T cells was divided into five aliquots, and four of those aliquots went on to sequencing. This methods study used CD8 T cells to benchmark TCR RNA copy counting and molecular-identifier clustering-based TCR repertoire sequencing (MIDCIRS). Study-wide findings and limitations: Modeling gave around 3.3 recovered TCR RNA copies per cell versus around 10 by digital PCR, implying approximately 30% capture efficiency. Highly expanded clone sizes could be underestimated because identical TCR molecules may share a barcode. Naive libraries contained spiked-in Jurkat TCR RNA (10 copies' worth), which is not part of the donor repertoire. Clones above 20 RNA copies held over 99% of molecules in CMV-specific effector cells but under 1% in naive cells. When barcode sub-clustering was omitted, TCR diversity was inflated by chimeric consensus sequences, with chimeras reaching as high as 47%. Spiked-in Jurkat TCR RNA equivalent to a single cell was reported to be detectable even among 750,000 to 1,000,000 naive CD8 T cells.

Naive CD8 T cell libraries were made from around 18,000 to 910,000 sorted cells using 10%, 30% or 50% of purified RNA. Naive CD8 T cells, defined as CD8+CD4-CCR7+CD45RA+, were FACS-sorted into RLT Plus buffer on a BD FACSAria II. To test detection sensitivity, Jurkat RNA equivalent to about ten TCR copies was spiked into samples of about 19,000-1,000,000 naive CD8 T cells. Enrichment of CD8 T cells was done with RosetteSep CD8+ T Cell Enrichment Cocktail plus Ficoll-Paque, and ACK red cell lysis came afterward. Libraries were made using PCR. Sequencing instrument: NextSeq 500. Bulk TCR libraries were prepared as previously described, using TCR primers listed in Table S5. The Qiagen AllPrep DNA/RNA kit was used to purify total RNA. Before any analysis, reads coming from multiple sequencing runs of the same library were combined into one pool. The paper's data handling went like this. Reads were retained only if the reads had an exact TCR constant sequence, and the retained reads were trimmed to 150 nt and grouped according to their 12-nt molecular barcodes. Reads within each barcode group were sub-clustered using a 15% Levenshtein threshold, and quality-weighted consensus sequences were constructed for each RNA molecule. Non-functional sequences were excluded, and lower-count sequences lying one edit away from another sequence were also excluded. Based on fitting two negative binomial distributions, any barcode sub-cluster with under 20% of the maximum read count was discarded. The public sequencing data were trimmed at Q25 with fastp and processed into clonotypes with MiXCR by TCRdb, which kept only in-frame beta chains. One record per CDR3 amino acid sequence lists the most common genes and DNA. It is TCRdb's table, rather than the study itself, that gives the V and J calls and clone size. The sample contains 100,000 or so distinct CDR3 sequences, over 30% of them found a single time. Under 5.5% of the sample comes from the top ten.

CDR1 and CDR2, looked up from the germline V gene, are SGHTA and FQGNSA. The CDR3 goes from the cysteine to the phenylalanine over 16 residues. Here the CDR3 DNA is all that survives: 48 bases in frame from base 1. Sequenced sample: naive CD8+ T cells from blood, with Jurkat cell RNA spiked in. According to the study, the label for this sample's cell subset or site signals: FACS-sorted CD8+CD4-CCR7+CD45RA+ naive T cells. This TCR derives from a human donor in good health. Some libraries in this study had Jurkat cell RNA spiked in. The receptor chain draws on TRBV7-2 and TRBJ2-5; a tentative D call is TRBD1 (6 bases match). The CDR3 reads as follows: CASSLAGQYFQETQDF. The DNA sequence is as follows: TGTGCCAGCAGCCTAGCCGGACAGTACTTTCAAGAGACCCAGGACTTC.